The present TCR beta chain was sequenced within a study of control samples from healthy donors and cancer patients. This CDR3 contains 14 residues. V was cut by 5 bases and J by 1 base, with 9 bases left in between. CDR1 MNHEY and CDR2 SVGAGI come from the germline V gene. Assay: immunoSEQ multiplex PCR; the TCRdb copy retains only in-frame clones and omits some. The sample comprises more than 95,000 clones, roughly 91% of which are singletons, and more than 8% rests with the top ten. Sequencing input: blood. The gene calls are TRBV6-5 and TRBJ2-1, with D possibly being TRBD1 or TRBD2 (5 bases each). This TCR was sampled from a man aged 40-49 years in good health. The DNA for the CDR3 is TGTGCCAGCAGTACGGGACCGTCCTACAATGAGCAGTTCTTC. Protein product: CASSTGPSYNEQFF.